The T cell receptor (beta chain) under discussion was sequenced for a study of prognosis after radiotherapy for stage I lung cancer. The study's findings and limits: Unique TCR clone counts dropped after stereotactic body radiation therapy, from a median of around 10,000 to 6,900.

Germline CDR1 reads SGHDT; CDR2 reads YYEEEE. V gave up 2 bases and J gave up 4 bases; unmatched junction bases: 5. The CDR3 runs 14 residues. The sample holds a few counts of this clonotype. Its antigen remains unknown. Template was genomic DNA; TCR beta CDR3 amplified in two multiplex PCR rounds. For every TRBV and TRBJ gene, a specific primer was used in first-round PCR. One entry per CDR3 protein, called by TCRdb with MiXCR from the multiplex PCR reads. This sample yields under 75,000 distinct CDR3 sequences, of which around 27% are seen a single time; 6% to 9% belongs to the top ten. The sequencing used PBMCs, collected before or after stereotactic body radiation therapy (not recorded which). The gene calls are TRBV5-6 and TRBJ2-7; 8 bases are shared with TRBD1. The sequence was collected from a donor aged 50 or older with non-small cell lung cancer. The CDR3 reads CASSLPGQDYEQYF. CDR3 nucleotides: TGTGCCAGCAGCTTACCGGGACAGGATTACGAGCAGTACTTC. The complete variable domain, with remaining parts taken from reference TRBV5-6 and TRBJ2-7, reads DAGVTQSPTHLIKTRGQQVTLRCSPKSGHDTVSWYQQALGQGPQFIFQYYEEEERQRGNFPDRFSGHQFPNYSSELNVNALLLGDSALYLCASSLPGQDYEQYFGPGTRLTVT.